This T cell receptor beta chain was observed in a study of shared clonotypes between healthy human individuals (TCRdb year 2020). Context from the whole study: The cohort included a few men and a couple of women between 18 and 49 years of age. For each donor, three plates each were used for CD4 naive and CD4 memory, two plates were used for CD8 naive, and one plate was used for CD8 memory. Blood TCR repertoires of a handful of healthy adults were deeply sequenced to estimate repertoire size and the extent of clonotype sharing between individuals. To increase sequencing depth and limit assay-specific biases, different laboratories used diverse techniques to prepare libraries and sequence TCR repertoires. Leukapheresis yielded between about 0.9 and 9.5 billion PBMCs per donor.

Healthy HIV-negative adults with no recently reported acute infections or vaccinations were included as donors. Every donor was a Caucasian adult living in Nashville, Tennessee, USA. CD4+ T cells were enriched through magnetic negative selection, after which naive cells were positively selected on CD45RA and the remaining negative fraction served as the memory subset. After blood collection by leukapheresis, PBMCs were isolated using Ficoll-Histopaque density gradient centrifugation and then cryopreserved in the vapor phase of liquid nitrogen. Analytical flow cytometry was used to check the purity and quantity of each magnetically sorted T cell population. Each sorted fraction had its genomic DNA isolated and then quantified by UV absorbance on a Nanodrop 2000c. Results the study describes overall, beyond this receptor: Rarefaction of sorted-subset datasets indicated incomplete sequencing despite the large sequencing depth. Because the study included a small number of donors, the genetic and exposure-history diversity represented was limited. Clonotypes shared by all four sorted-subset donors showed higher generation probabilities than non-shared clonotypes. Naive subsets generally had larger estimated clonotype richness than memory subsets did. Only blood was sampled, and tissue TCR repertoires likely differ from those in blood. Approximately 5% of naive CD4, 3.5% of naive CD8, approximately 2.2% of memory CD4, and over 0.35% of memory CD8 clonotypes were shared across a few donors. Pairwise subsampling indicated that sequencing depth was expected to affect the degree of clonotype sharing among donors.

The germline V gene (reference sequence) yields LNHDA for CDR1 and SQIVND for CDR2. V is cut back by 5 bases and J by 0 bases, with 6 bases in the junction unmatched. There are 15 amino acids in the CDR3, from cysteine to phenylalanine inclusive. The read is trimmed to its CDR3 DNA, 45 bases read in frame from base 1. Regarding this clone: Its antigen is currently not known. No much larger clone is present one base from it, and per-base qualities are unavailable.

TCR CDR3 regions were amplified from genomic DNA by multiplex PCR using the deep immunoSEQ assay. Extracted genomic DNA from each cell subset was distributed evenly across all wells of several immunoSEQ 96-well plates, and each plate was treated as a replicate. For sorted subsets, each replicate PCR was loaded with 200 ng genomic DNA, equivalent to approximately 27,000 T cell genomes. The purified libraries were quantified using a Qubit 3.0 fluorometer, sized with a Bioanalyzer 2100, and then quantified again using the KAPA Library Quantification kit. Every immunoSEQ 96-well plate was sequenced on a dedicated single-read 150-cycle Illumina NextSeq 550 flow cell. Concerning the study's data processing: Because only junctional sequences without quality scores were contained in the immunoSEQ output, filtering matching that applied to full-length reads could not be performed. Sequences were annotated with PyIR, a Python wrapper for IgBLAST v1.9, and V/J genes and CDR3 were assigned using IMGT germline references. Reads were removed for weak V/J assignments (E-value above 1e-6), missing CDR3, stop codons, out-of-frame junctions, or ambiguous translated residues. V3J clonotypes were defined as sequences sharing the same inferred V gene, J gene, and CDR3 amino acid sequence. Percentage overlap between repertoires was calculated by dividing the number of shared unique clonotypes by the size of the smaller repertoire. RTK rarefaction, the Chao1 estimator, and Recon v2.1 estimates of unobserved clonotypes were used to assess repertoire richness. OLGA was used to compute generation probabilities for all TCRbeta clonotypes that the gDNA method yielded from a few donors. The immuneACCESS repertoire file appears here via TCRdb, limited to in-frame rearrangements. These files lack a portion of the clones; in checked studies, under half of the deficit traces to unresolved V genes, and the cause of the others is not known. The V and J calls and clone size are taken from that table; D and trimming were inferred from the DNA. The sample table holds fewer than 3 million clones, of which roughly 90% were seen once. The ten largest clones add up to about 0.41% of the sample.

This clonotype was sampled from a man aged 18 to 35 in good health. Some clones in this sample may be carry-over from other donors' samples. The chain is assembled from TRBV19 and TRBJ2-7, with 8 central nucleotides matching TRBD1. The specimen was naive CD4+ T cells from PBMCs. What the cell subset or site label conveys for this sample: CD45RA+ positively selected. DNA sequence: TGTGCCAGTAGTTCCCGGACAGGGACCTCCTACGAGCAGTACTTC. It translates to CASSSRTGTSYEQYF.